This T cell receptor beta chain was captured in a study of cytomegalovirus exposure and HLA in healthy donors. CDR1 SQVTM and CDR2 ANQGSEA come from the germline V gene. CDR3 size: 12 residues. V lost 4 bases to trimming and J lost 5 bases; unmatched junction nucleotides: 2. With 60 Vbeta and 13 Jbeta primers, the PCR was carried out. Some clones are missing from TCRdb's copy, which holds only in-frame ones; the method was immunoSEQ multiplex PCR. The sample consists of over 150,000 clones, just under 75% of them appearing once. The clonotype originates from a woman aged 25 to 39 in good health and CMV-seropositive. This chain connects TRBV29-1 to TRBJ2-1; 7 nucleotides align to TRBD2. The source material was PBMCs. The chain's CDR3 is CSVALADNEQFF. CDR3 nucleotide sequence: TGCAGCGTTGCCCTAGCGGACAATGAGCAGTTCTTC.